This TCR beta chain was retrieved from a study of cytomegalovirus exposure and HLA in healthy donors. Study as a whole: It was reported in a later analysis that the same platform had been used for the 120 or so validation repertoires as for the roughly 650 first-cohort repertoires. General study findings and limits: According to a subsequent analysis, TCR clusters identified in the first cohort showed a tendency to co-occur across the approximately 120 validation repertoires. TCR sequences were mostly rare, though some public TCRs occurred in many donors. A few CMV-associated chains proved CMV antigen-specific in vitro.

Remarks on this clone: The antigen is not known.

Clones were read by immunoSEQ multiplex PCR, and TCRdb kept only the in-frame ones, dropping some. Of over 150,000 clones in the sample, roughly 84% are singletons; the top ten hold roughly 13%. V dropped 3 bases and J dropped 9; count of bases not matched to a gene: 1. This CDR3 contains 11 residues. CDR1 MDHEN and CDR2 SYDVKM come from the germline V gene. The genes are TRBV28 and TRBJ1-1, with 7 nucleotides matching TRBD1. Sequencing input: PBMCs. This receptor was taken from a woman aged 25-40 years in good health and CMV-seropositive. Written as DNA, the CDR3 is TGTGCCAGCAGTTTGGACAGGAAAGCTTTCTTT. Translating gives CASSLDRKAFF.